The T cell receptor (beta chain) described here comes from a study of brain metastases from non-small cell lung cancer (dated by TCRdb to between 2017 and 2020). Turning to the overall study: The study profiled the immune microenvironment of paired resected primary tumors and brain metastases taken from patients with non-small-cell lung cancer. General findings and caveats noted by the study authors: T-cell infiltration was lower in brain metastases than in primary tumors (P < 0.001). T-cell clones appeared expanded in about two thirds of brain metastases relative to the matched primary tumors. Paired brain metastases and primary tumors largely shared TCR repertoires, although T-cell densities in the metastases were sparse.

Libraries were prepared through the immunoSEQ multiplex PCR assay. Alongside a 770-gene immune expression panel, the team sequenced the T-cell receptor beta chain repertoire. Drawn from immuneACCESS, this table holds only the in-frame rearrangements with V and J called that TCRdb kept. Clones are partly lost; checked studies trace under half to an unresolved V gene and leave the rest unexplained. This sample comprises roughly 3,500 clones, 70% to 90% of them detected only once. The ten top clones hold around 3% of the sample. The cohort was made up of a few dozen patients with surgically resected non-small-cell lung cancer, each of whom had both a primary tumor specimen and a brain metastasis specimen. The tumor specimens used were formalin-fixed, paraffin-embedded tissues taken from archives. Including cysteine and phenylalanine, the CDR3 has 12 amino acids. CDR3 DNA only is kept here, 36 bases in frame from base 1. At the junction V is shortened by 4 bases and J by 2 bases, with 6 bases in between. Via the germline V gene, CDR1 is MNHEY and CDR2 SVGEGT.

On this clone itself: This receptor's antigen is unknown. Base qualities are missing; no much larger clone stands one base away.

The receptor was derived from a donor at least 40 years old with non-small cell lung cancer. The source material was primary lung tumor tissue. The intended sense of this specimen's cell subset or site label: primary lung tumor paired with brain metastasis. The chain links TRBV6-2 or TRBV6-3 with TRBJ2-7, with no confidently assigned D gene. Here is the DNA: TGTGCCAGCAGTTCCGCCCCCTACGAGCAGTACTTC. This yields the protein CASSSAPYEQYF.